The 27 T cell receptor beta chains given below trace back to one sample, sequenced in a study of blood T cell repertoires in COVID-19. The method was immunoSEQ multiplex PCR; TCRdb's version includes in-frame clones alone and lacks a portion of them. The sample holds around 130,000 clones, 65% to 85% seen once. Sequencing input: peripheral blood. These receptors were collected from an elderly woman with acute or convalescent COVID-19.

The CDR3 DNA reads TGTGCCAGCAGCTTCTCGGGACAGACGACGGGGATGAACACTGAAGCTTTCTTT. The encoded protein is CASSFSGQTTGMNTEAFF. This chain links TRBV5-5 with TRBJ1-1; 7 bases map to TRBD1. Per the germline V gene, CDR1 is SGHKS and CDR2 is YYEKEE (reference sequence). The CDR3 length is 18 residues. The V gene end was trimmed by 2 bases and the J gene end by 0 bases; junction bases not matched to a gene: 13.

V usage is TRBV4-3 and J usage is TRBJ2-3; 10 bases align to TRBD2. J lost 1 base, V lost 1 base, and 5 bases had no gene match. Germline V CDR1 and CDR2: LGHNA, YSLEER. The CDR3 runs 17 residues. The CDR3 coding sequence is TGCGCCAGCAGCCAAGGGGTCCTAGCGGGGGGCACAGATACGCAGTATTTT. Its protein is CASSQGVLAGGTDTQYF.

The J gene is TRBJ2-1, the V gene TRBV5-4; 7 bases align to TRBD1. This CDR3 is 15 amino acids long. Germline CDR1 SGHNT, CDR2 YYREEE (reference sequence). The junction had 11 bases not matched to a gene; V was cut back by 3 bases and J by 8 bases. In DNA, the CDR3 is TGTGCCAGCAGCTCGGGAACGACAGGGTTCGATGAGCAGTTCTTC. Translating it yields CASSSGTTGFDEQFF.

The V call is TRBV5-6, the J call TRBJ2-3, with 7 bases matching TRBD1. The V and J ends lost 0 bases and 4 bases, in that order; junction bases with no gene match: 2. Germline V lookup: CDR1 SGHDT, CDR2 YYEEEE. The CDR3 spans 14 residues. The DNA of the CDR3 is TGTGCCAGCAGCTTGGGTGGGACAGCAGATACGCAGTATTTT. Translating gives CASSLGGTADTQYF.

CDR3 nucleotide sequence: TGTGCCAGCAGCCAATCTGGACTAGCGGGAGGAGGGTGGAACTACGAGCAGTACTTC. Protein: CASSQSGLAGGGWNYEQYF. V gene TRBV7-2 combines with J gene TRBJ2-7; 14 bases agree with TRBD2. V shed 5 bases, J shed 3 bases, and the junction held 15 bases outside the gene matches. Looked up from germline, CDR1 is SGHTA and CDR2 is FQGNSA. The CDR3 contains 19 residues.

The chain recombines TRBV6-1 with TRBJ1-5; D possibly corresponds to TRBD1 (6 bases). The CDR3 contains 17 residues. Germline CDR1 is MNHNS and CDR2 is SASEGT. V lost 4 bases and J lost 4, with 20 bases in between. CDR3 sequence reads: CASSGSPHRVRNQPQHF. CDR3 nucleotides: TGTGCCAGCAGTGGGTCTCCGCACAGGGTCCGGAATCAGCCCCAGCATTTT.

The chain joins TRBV5-4 to TRBJ2-1; D gene ambiguous. This CDR3 contains 13 residues. V was shortened by 5 bases and J by 0 bases, with 6 bases between the two germline ends. Germline CDR1 and CDR2: SGHNT and YYREEE (reference sequence). Written as DNA, the CDR3 is TGTGCCAGCAGTCCGAGCTCCTACAATGAGCAGTTCTTC. This codes for CASSPSSYNEQFF.

The J gene is TRBJ2-3, the V gene TRBV5-4; D is possibly TRBD1 (7 bases). The CDR3 loop spans 16 amino acids. Germline assignment: CDR1 SGHNT and CDR2 YYREEE (reference sequence). V lost 0 bases and J 0 bases, leaving 11 bases between the germline ends. This chain's CDR3 is CASSLAGGLSTDTQYF. CDR3 in DNA: TGTGCCAGCAGCTTGGCAGGGGGGCTGAGCACAGATACGCAGTATTTT.

There are a few counts of this clone. This rearrangement joins TRBV15 to TRBJ1-5; maybe TRBD1 (5 bases). Looked up from germline, CDR1 is LNHNV and CDR2 is YYDKDF (reference sequence). V gave up 10 bases and J gave up 1 base, with 17 bases separating them. The CDR3 is made up of 15 amino acids. This CDR3 is CANQQDGGSNQPQHF. CDR3 coding DNA: TGTGCCAATCAACAGGACGGCGGAAGCAATCAGCCCCAGCATTTT. Drawing the rest from reference TRBV15 and TRBJ1-5, the complete variable domain is DAMVIQNPRYQVTQFGKPVTLSCSQTLNHNVMYWYQQKSSQAPKLLFHYYDKDFNNEADTPDNFQSRRPNTSFCFLDIRSPGLGDTAMYLCANQQDGGSNQPQHFGDGTRLSIL.

This chain joins TRBV18 and TRBJ1-1; 8 positions agree with TRBD1. With 1 base clipped from V and 7 bases from J, the junction kept 8 bases outside the gene matches. Per the germline V gene, CDR1 is KGHSH and CDR2 is LQKENI. The CDR3 totals 15 residues. The CDR3 protein is CASSPLQGAGSEAFF. CDR3 nucleotides: TGTGCCAGCTCACCACTGCAGGGGGCCGGGAGTGAAGCTTTCTTT.

Here the CDR3 reads CASSLPDREAFF. The CDR3 coding sequence is TGCGCCAGCAGCTTGCCGGACAGGGAAGCTTTCTTT. V gene TRBV5-1 combines with J gene TRBJ1-1; 7 positions agree with TRBD1. In germline, CDR1 is SGHRS, CDR2 YFSETQ. V shed 1 base, J shed 8 bases, and the junction held 2 bases outside the gene matches. The CDR3 runs 12 residues.

The V and J genes are TRBV4-1 and TRBJ2-1; the D gene is possibly TRBD2 (6 bases). Trimming stripped 0 bases from V and 3 bases from J, with 12 bases between. This CDR3 region has 16 residues. Germline values: CDR1 MGHRA, CDR2 YSYEKL. CDR3 sequence: CASSQDSTRGYNEQFF. The CDR3 DNA sequence: TGCGCCAGCAGCCAAGATTCGACTAGAGGCTACAATGAGCAGTTCTTC.

This chain uses TRBV18 with TRBJ2-5; 8 nucleotides line up with TRBD1. This CDR3 region has 14 residues. The J segment lost 6 bases and the V segment lost 3 bases, leaving 6 bases of the junction unmatched. Germline V lookup: CDR1 KGHSH, CDR2 LQKENI. CDR3 DNA sequence: TGTGCCAGCTCACCGAACCAGGGGGCGAAGACCCAGTACTTC. It translates to CASSPNQGAKTQYF. Using reference TRBV18 and TRBJ2-5 for the parts outside the CDR3, the full variable domain is NAGVMQNPRHLVRRRGQEARLRCSPMKGHSHVYWYRQLPEEGLKFMVYLQKENIIDESGMPKERFSAEFPKEGPSILRIQQVVRGDSAAYFCASSPNQGAKTQYFGPGTRLLVL.

The rearrangement links TRBV19 to TRBJ1-5; 10 nucleotides agree with TRBD1. The length of the CDR3 is 14 residues. Losses at the gene ends were 5 bases for V and 5 bases for J; bases not matched to a gene: 3. The germline gives CDR1 LNHDA, CDR2 SQIVND (reference sequence). CDR3 sequence: CASSDRGQDQPQHF. The CDR3 DNA sequence: TGTGCCAGTAGTGACAGGGGGCAGGATCAGCCCCAGCATTTT.

The DNA for the CDR3 is TGTGCCAGCAGCTTAACAAGCACAGATACGCAGTATTTT. Translating gives CASSLTSTDTQYF. This rearrangement joins TRBV11-2 to TRBJ2-3; D unclear. V was pared by 2 bases and J by 0 bases, with 3 bases between. The CDR3 is made up of 13 amino acids. Germline assignment: CDR1 SGHAT and CDR2 FQNNGV.

The chain couples TRBV7-2 to TRBJ2-1, with 10 bases identical to TRBD2. The CDR3 runs 18 residues. The V gene end was trimmed by 1 base and the J gene end by 2 bases; junction bases not matched to a gene: 8. The germline V gene has CDR1 SGHTA and CDR2 FQGNSA. The CDR3 protein is CASSLGLAGPLAYNEQFF. For the CDR3, the DNA is TGTGCCAGCAGCTTAGGACTAGCGGGCCCCCTGGCCTACAATGAGCAGTTCTTC.

The rearrangement uses TRBV6-5 and TRBJ1-5; 9 bases align to TRBD1. The CDR3 is 15 amino acids. In germline, CDR1 is MNHEY, CDR2 SVGAGI. The V segment lost 2 bases and the J segment 5 bases; nucleotides outside the gene matches: 4. The CDR3 DNA sequence: TGTGCCAGCAGTTACGACAGGGGGAGATATCAGCCCCAGCATTTT. This codes for CASSYDRGRYQPQHF.

CDR3 in DNA: TGCGCCAGCAGCCCGGGACACAGGAGACCGTATGGCTACACCTTC. This codes for CASSPGHRRPYGYTF. The V and J genes are TRBV4-1 and TRBJ1-2; possible D gene TRBD1, 6 bases. This CDR3 is built from 15 residues. Trimming took 4 bases from V and 5 from J, leaving 17 bases between them. Germline CDR1 and CDR2: MGHRA and YSYEKL.

This rearrangement joins TRBV7-9 to TRBJ2-1, with 10 bases lining up with TRBD2. Germline CDR1 reads SEHNR; CDR2 reads FQNEAQ (reference sequence). The length of the CDR3 is 15 residues. V was pared by 5 bases and J by 6 bases, with 7 bases of the junction left unmatched. CDR3 in amino acids: CASSLPGTSVNEQFF. The CDR3 DNA reads TGTGCCAGCAGCCTGCCCGGGACTAGCGTCAATGAGCAGTTCTTC.

CDR3 loop: CASSPGTGGSFNEKLFF. The CDR3 nucleotides read TGTGCCAGCAGCCCTGGGACAGGGGGCTCTTTTAATGAAAAACTGTTTTTT. V is TRBV7-9 and J is TRBJ1-4, with TRBD1 matching over 12 bases. V trimming: 5 bases; J trimming: 4 bases; junction bases outside the gene matches: 8. The CDR3 runs to 17 residues. Germline CDR1 is SEHNR and CDR2 is FQNEAQ (reference sequence).

The chain uses TRBV27 and TRBJ2-5; 14 positions agree with TRBD2. V lost 5 bases and J lost 4; bases outside the gene matches: 6. This CDR3 is built from 16 residues. CDR1 and CDR2 from the germline V gene are MNHEY and SMNVEV (reference sequence). CDR3: CASSPGLAGVPETQYF. Here the CDR3 DNA reads TGTGCCAGCAGTCCGGGACTAGCGGGAGTCCCAGAGACCCAGTACTTC.

The rearrangement links TRBV29-1 to TRBJ1-2; 8 positions match TRBD1. The CDR3 length is 14 residues. V was clipped by 0 bases and J by 8 bases; unmatched bases: 8. Germline values: CDR1 SQVTM, CDR2 ANQGSEA. CDR3 protein: CSVEDRGRGQGYTF. In nucleotides, the CDR3 is TGCAGCGTTGAAGATCGAGGCAGGGGGCAAGGCTACACCTTC.

The V and J genes are TRBV7-8 and TRBJ2-7; TRBD1 is a possible D gene (5 bases). V lost 7 bases to trimming and J lost 4 bases, with 23 bases between them. There are 16 residues in the CDR3. Germline V CDR1 and CDR2: SGHVS, FQNEAQ. CDR3 residues: CASKHRGGFGGYEQYF. Written as DNA, the CDR3 is TGTGCCAGCAAACATAGGGGCGGATTCGGTGGGTACGAGCAGTACTTC.

This chain connects TRBV7-2 to TRBJ2-2, with 7 bases that match TRBD2. V was clipped by 8 bases and J by 11 bases; unmatched bases: 14. This CDR3 has 14 residues. CDR1 is SGHTA, CDR2 FQGNSA, per germline. CDR3 nucleotide sequence: TGTGCCAGCGGGCTGGGGGGGTCTAGTGCAGAGCTGTTTTTT. Protein: CASGLGGSSAELFF. The full variable domain, its missing parts supplied by reference TRBV7-2 and TRBJ2-2, is GAGVSQSPSNKVTEKGKDVELRCDPISGHTALYWYRQSLGQGLEFLIYFQGNSAPDKSGLPSDRFSAERTGGSVSTLTIQRTQQEDSAVYLCASGLGGSSAELFFGEGSRLTVL.

This clone has more than one count but fewer than ten. V usage is TRBV11-3 and J usage is TRBJ2-1; TRBD2 aligns across 11 bases. Trimming cost V 0 bases and J 1 base; bases outside gene matches: 5. This CDR3 region has 18 residues. Germline CDR1 and CDR2: SGHNT and YENEEA. Written as DNA, the CDR3 is TGTGCCAGCAGCTTAGAAACTTTAGCGGGAGGGTCCTACAATGAGCAGTTCTTC. Its protein product is CASSLETLAGGSYNEQFF. The variable domain in full, with the rest retrieved from reference TRBV11-3 and TRBJ2-1, is EAGVVQSPRYKIIEKKQPVAFWCNPISGHNTLYWYLQNLGQGPELLIRYENEEAVDDSQLPKDRFSAERLKGVDSTLKIQPAELGDSAVYLCASSLETLAGGSYNEQFFGPGTRLTVL.

The chain combines TRBV7-6 with TRBJ2-1; 10 bases are shared with TRBD2. Germline CDR1 SGHVS, CDR2 FNYEAQ. This CDR3 has 15 amino acids. After removal of 5 bases from V and 4 bases from J, the junction contained 5 bases not matched to a gene. DNA of the CDR3: TGTGCCAGCAGCAGATTAGCGGGAGGATACAATGAGCAGTTCTTC. Protein product: CASSRLAGGYNEQFF.

This chain links TRBV7-9 with TRBJ2-3; 12 bases align to TRBD2. The CDR3 spans 18 residues. With 3 bases clipped from V and 0 bases from J, the junction kept 7 bases outside the gene matches. Germline CDR1 SEHNR, CDR2 FQNEAQ (reference sequence). Here the CDR3 reads CASSFSLAGGPSTDTQYF. The CDR3 nucleotides are TGTGCCAGCAGCTTTTCCCTAGCGGGGGGGCCGAGCACAGATACGCAGTATTTT.